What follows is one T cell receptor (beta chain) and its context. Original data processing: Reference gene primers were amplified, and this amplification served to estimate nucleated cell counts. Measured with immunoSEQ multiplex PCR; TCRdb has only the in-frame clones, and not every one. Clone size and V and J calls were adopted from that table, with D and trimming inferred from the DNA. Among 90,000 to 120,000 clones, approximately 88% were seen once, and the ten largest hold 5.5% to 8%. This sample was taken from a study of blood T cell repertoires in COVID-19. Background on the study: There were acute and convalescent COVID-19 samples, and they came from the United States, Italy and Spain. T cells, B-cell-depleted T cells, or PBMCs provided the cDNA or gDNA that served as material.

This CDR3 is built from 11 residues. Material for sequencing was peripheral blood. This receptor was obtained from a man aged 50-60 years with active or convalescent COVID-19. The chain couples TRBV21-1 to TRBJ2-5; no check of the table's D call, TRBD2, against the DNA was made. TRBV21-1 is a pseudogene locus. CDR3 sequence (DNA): TGTGCCAGCAGATATAAAGAGACCCAGTACTTC. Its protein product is CASRYKETQYF.